A single sample is the source of the 8 T cell receptor beta chains below, sequenced in a study of OX40 agonist ivuxolimab in advanced cancers. The method was the immunoSEQ multiplex PCR assay. Sourced from immuneACCESS, this table was stored by TCRdb with only in-frame sequences that have V and J called. A share of the clones is absent; for the studies checked, an unresolved V gene accounts for under half, and the remainder has no known explanation. Within this sample are about 54,000 clones, with 84% of them counted one time only. The biggest ten clones account for 0.95% to 1.5% of the sample. Source: CD4+ or CD8+ T cells sorted from blood, taken in a trial of the OX40 agonist ivuxolimab. These receptors were obtained from an adult with an advanced solid tumor such as melanoma, head and neck, liver or kidney cancer.

On this clone itself: Other DNA variants within this sample encode the same CDR3. V is TRBV5-5 and J is TRBJ1-3; possible D gene TRBD1, 5 bases. Germline V gene sequence: CDR1 SGHKS, CDR2 YYEKEE (reference sequence). The CDR3 has 17 amino acids. V lost 0 bases and J lost 0, with 13 bases in between. The CDR3 DNA is TGTGCCAGCAGCTTGGGGACCGACAGTAACTCTGGAAACACCATATATTTT. This codes for CASSLGTDSNSGNTIYF. Based on the CDR3 plus reference TRBV5-5 and TRBJ1-3, the full variable domain is DAGVTQSPTHLIKTRGQQVTLRCSPISGHKSVSWYQQVLGQGPQFIFQYYEKEERGRGNFPDRFSARQFPNYSSELNVNALLLGDSALYLCASSLGTDSNSGNTIYFGEGSWLTVV.

The rearrangement uses TRBV7-8 and TRBJ2-1; 9 bases agree with TRBD2. Germline CDR1 is SGHVS and CDR2 is FQNEAQ. V shed 10 bases, J shed 0 bases, and the junction held 13 bases outside the gene matches. CDR3 length: 17 amino acids. The CDR3 DNA reads TGTGCCACACGCCGTGGGGCGGGAGGGAGCTCCTACAATGAGCAGTTCTTC. Amino acids: CATRRGAGGSSYNEQFF. Using reference TRBV7-8 and TRBJ2-1 for the parts outside the CDR3, the full variable domain is GAGVSQSPRYKVAKRGQDVALRCDPISGHVSLFWYQQALGQGPEFLTYFQNEAQLDKSGLPSDRFFAERPEGSVSTLKIQRTQQEDSAVYLCATRRGAGGSSYNEQFFGPGTRLTVL.

The chain carries TRBV6-5 and TRBJ2-3, with 15 bases fitting TRBD2. The junction had 1 base not matched to a gene; V was cut back by 0 bases and J by 6 bases. Germline CDR1 is MNHEY and CDR2 is SVGAGI. The CDR3 runs to 16 residues. CDR3 in amino acids: CASSYSGTSGGDTQYF. CDR3 bases: TGTGCCAGCAGTTACTCTGGGACTAGCGGGGGGGATACGCAGTATTTT.

This sequence joins TRBV2 and TRBJ2-1; 10 bases are a match to TRBD2. Per germline, CDR1 SNHLY and CDR2 FYNNEI. The trim removed 4 bases at V and 10 bases at J, leaving 10 bases unmatched. This CDR3 is 15 amino acids long. As DNA, the CDR3 is TGTGCCAGCAGTGGCGTAGCGGGAGGACAAGGCGAGCAGTTCTTC. This sequence encodes CASSGVAGGQGEQFF.

The chain uses TRBV9 and TRBJ1-3, with D perhaps matching TRBD1 (5 bases). The germline gives CDR1 SGDLS, CDR2 YYNGEE. The CDR3 is 18 residues long. Trimming took off 4 bases at V and 1 base at J, with 21 bases between the two ends. The CDR3, as DNA: TGTGCCAGCAGCCCACGCCCCACGGGGACGGCGTCTGGAAACACCATATATTTT. Encoded protein: CASSPRPTGTASGNTIYF. The entire variable domain, with the rest obtained from reference TRBV9 and TRBJ1-3, is as follows: DSGVTQTPKHLITATGQRVTLRCSPRSGDLSVYWYQQSLDQGLQFLIQYYNGEERAKGNILERFSAQQFPDLHSELNLSSLELGDSALYFCASSPRPTGTASGNTIYFGEGSWLTVV.

The genes are TRBV5-4 and TRBJ2-3; 9 nucleotides match TRBD2. Trimming removed 7 bases from V and 1 base from J; junction bases left unmatched: 13. CDR3 length: 17 amino acids. Germline loops: CDR1 SGHNT, CDR2 YYREEE (reference sequence). Here the CDR3 reads CASRASGLAFGTDTQYF. The CDR3 DNA sequence: TGTGCCAGCCGTGCATCGGGACTAGCATTTGGCACAGATACGCAGTATTTT.

The chain recombines TRBV10-3 with TRBJ1-3; 11 nucleotides line up with TRBD1. The CDR3 sequence is 15 residues long. V shed 8 bases, J shed 3 bases, and the junction held 6 bases outside the gene matches. Germline lookup yields CDR1 ENHRY and CDR2 SYGVKD. In DNA, the CDR3 is TGTGCCATCTTTGGACAGGGGGCTAATGGAAACACCATATATTTT. Residues: CAIFGQGANGNTIYF.

The rearrangement joins TRBV9 to TRBJ1-3; D perhaps matches TRBD1 (5 bases). V gave up 1 base and J gave up 0 bases, with 8 bases separating them. The germline gives CDR1 SGDLS, CDR2 YYNGEE. The CDR3 has 15 residues. CDR3 protein: CASSVSGSSGNTIYF. CDR3 nucleotides: TGTGCCAGCAGCGTATCAGGGAGCTCTGGAAACACCATATATTTT.